A single sample gave rise to the 18 T cell receptor beta chains below, sequenced in a study of PD-1 blockade in mismatch repair-deficient tumors. The repertoire was sequenced with immunoSEQ multiplex PCR; TCRdb's copy has only in-frame clones and lacks some. This sample carries around 48,000 clones, approximately 80% of them seen once, and the ten largest clones take about 3.5%. Sequenced material: peripheral blood, taken 4 weeks after starting pembrolizumab. The receptors stem from an adult with mismatch repair-deficient cancer.

Of note for this clone: A read error may produce the germline difference seen at one junction end. The chain has TRBV15 and TRBJ2-3; D is unclear. The CDR3 has 15 amino acids. The germline V gene encodes CDR1 LNHNV and CDR2 YYDKDF (reference sequence). The CDR3, as DNA: TGTGCCGCCAGCAGAGATAGGAAAAGCACAGATACGCAGTATTTT. Translated: CAASRDRKSTDTQYF.

This sequence joins TRBV6-5 and TRBJ1-2; 7 nucleotides align to TRBD1. The V segment lost 4 bases and the J segment 2 bases; nucleotides outside the gene matches: 7. Looked up from germline, CDR1 is MNHEY and CDR2 is SVGAGI. The CDR3 length is 15 residues. Here the CDR3 reads CASSFTGATNYGYTF. CDR3 in DNA: TGTGCCAGCAGTTTTACAGGGGCGACGAACTATGGCTACACCTTC.

The CDR3 DNA reads TGTGCCAGCAGCGAGGACTATGCAGAGCAGTTCTTC. The encoded protein is CASSEDYAEQFF. The chain employs TRBV9 and TRBJ2-1; perhaps TRBD2 as D (6 bases). Trimming stripped 3 bases from V and 10 bases from J, with 11 bases between. The CDR3 is 12 amino acids. The germline V gene has CDR1 SGDLS and CDR2 YYNGEE.

As for this clone: Mismatch with germline at one junction end may stem from a read error. The chain links TRBV6-6 to TRBJ1-5, with D possibly being TRBD1 (5 bases). The V gene's germline CDR1 is MNHNY and CDR2 SVGAGI (reference sequence). This CDR3 has 16 amino acids. CDR3 loop: CASTDRRGKGNQSQHF. The CDR3 DNA reads as TGTGCCAGCACCGACCGGCGGGGGAAGGGCAATCAGTCCCAGCATTTT.

The V call is TRBV12-5, the J call TRBJ1-1; D might be TRBD1 (6 bases). The CDR3 spans 18 residues. Germline CDR1 and CDR2: LGHNT and FRNRAP. V lost 4 bases to trimming and J lost 1 base, with 22 bases between them. CDR3 sequence reads: CASGWGGQSRSPNTEAFF. The CDR3 DNA reads as TGTGCTAGTGGTTGGGGAGGACAGTCCCGATCACCGAACACTGAAGCTTTCTTT.

The gene calls are TRBV11-3 and TRBJ2-2, with 10 bases that match TRBD1. The CDR3 sequence is 16 residues long. CDR1 and CDR2 from the germline V gene are SGHNT and YENEEA. V lost 5 bases to trimming and J lost 5 bases; unmatched junction nucleotides: 8. The CDR3 protein is CASSRRGQGLTGELFF. The CDR3 nucleotides are TGTGCCAGCAGCCGGCGGGGACAGGGGCTTACCGGGGAGCTGTTTTTT.

V usage is TRBV2 and J usage is TRBJ2-1; TRBD2 matches 7 bases. This CDR3 has 13 residues. The J segment lost 4 bases and the V segment lost 6 bases, leaving 3 bases of the junction unmatched. Per the germline V gene, CDR1 is SNHLY and CDR2 is FYNNEI. CDR3 DNA sequence: TGTGCCAGCAGACTGGGAGGGTACAATGAGCAGTTCTTC. It encodes CASRLGGYNEQFF.

The CDR3 DNA reads TGTGCCAGCGCCCCGGGGGGAGGGGGGAACACTGAAGCTTTCTTT. Translating it yields CASAPGGGGNTEAFF. The chain joins TRBV28 to TRBJ1-1; possibly TRBD1 for D (6 bases). In germline, CDR1 is MDHEN, CDR2 SYDVKM. Trimming shortened V by 8 bases and J by 1 base, and 17 bases separated the two germline ends. The CDR3 runs 15 residues.

The chain joins TRBV30 to TRBJ2-1, with 10 bases identical to TRBD2. The CDR3 loop spans 14 amino acids. Germline V gene sequence: CDR1 GTSNPN, CDR2 SVGIG (reference sequence). The V segment lost 5 bases and the J segment 7 bases; nucleotides outside the gene matches: 8. CDR3 coding DNA: TGTGCCTGGGCCCTGGGTAGCGGGAGGAATGAGCAGTTCTTC. It specifies CAWALGSGRNEQFF. The full variable domain, completed using reference TRBV30 and TRBJ2-1, is SQTIHQWPATLVQPVGSPLSLECTVEGTSNPNLYWYRQAAGRGLQLLFYSVGIGQISSEVPQNLSASRPQDRQFILSSKKLLLSDSGFYLCAWALGSGRNEQFFGPGTRLTVL.

The chain combines TRBV5-4 with TRBJ1-1, with 7 nucleotides matching TRBD1. V gave up 4 bases and J gave up 2 bases; unmatched junction bases: 5. CDR3 length: 14 residues. Germline-derived CDR1 and CDR2 are SGHNT and YYREEE (reference sequence). CDR3 DNA sequence: TGTGCCAGCAGCCGGGGACAGCTAAACACTGAAGCTTTCTTT. Protein sequence: CASSRGQLNTEAFF.

The chain has TRBV4-1 and TRBJ2-1; 9 nucleotides agree with TRBD2. This CDR3 has 16 residues. V lost 0 bases to trimming and J lost 6 bases; unmatched junction nucleotides: 6. Germline V gene data show CDR1 as MGHRA and CDR2 as YSYEKL. The chain's CDR3 is CASSQDLAGVFNEQFF. The DNA for the CDR3 is TGCGCCAGCAGCCAAGATTTAGCGGGAGTATTCAATGAGCAGTTCTTC.

CDR3 coding DNA: TGTGCCAGCAGCGCGTCAGACTACAATGAGCAGTTCTTC. This sequence encodes CASSASDYNEQFF. V usage is TRBV9 and J usage is TRBJ2-1, with D uncertain. The CDR3 has 13 amino acids. V lost 3 bases, J lost 3 bases, and 7 bases lay in between. Germline assignment: CDR1 SGDLS and CDR2 YYNGEE.

This clone was recorded a few times. This chain links TRBV9 with TRBJ1-3; a possible D gene is TRBD1 (5 bases). CDR1 and CDR2 from the germline V gene are SGDLS and YYNGEE. V was trimmed by 2 bases and J by 3 bases, leaving 6 bases between them. The CDR3 totals 13 residues. This chain's CDR3 is CASSVDSGNTIYF. As DNA, the CDR3 is TGTGCCAGCAGCGTCGACAGTGGAAACACCATATATTTT.

The chain uses TRBV2 and TRBJ2-7, with D unresolved. Germline assignment: CDR1 SNHLY and CDR2 FYNNEI. This CDR3 has 11 residues. V was cut by 6 bases and J by 2 bases, with 5 bases left in between. The DNA for the CDR3 is TGTGCCAGCAGACCCACCTACGAGCAGTACTTC. Its protein product is CASRPTYEQYF.

The chain employs TRBV2 and TRBJ2-1; TRBD2 matches 12 bases. V shed 7 bases and J 2 bases; nucleotides not matched to a gene: 3. CDR1 and CDR2 (germline): SNHLY, FYNNEI. There are 15 residues in the CDR3. The CDR3 DNA is TGTGCCAGCAAAAGACTAGCGGGAGCCTACAATGAGCAGTTCTTC. Its protein product is CASKRLAGAYNEQFF.

The V gene is TRBV10-3, the J gene TRBJ2-7, with D uncertain. The CDR3 sequence is 12 residues long. The germline V and J ends were trimmed by 4 bases and 4 bases, with 8 bases remaining between them. CDR1 and CDR2 (germline): ENHRY, SYGVKD. The CDR3 nucleotides read TGTGCCATCAGTGGAGACTCATACGAGCAGTACTTC. This codes for CAISGDSYEQYF.

The chain carries TRBV6-1 and TRBJ2-7, with D hard to call. CDR3 length: 11 amino acids. V shed 7 bases and J shed 2 bases, with 6 bases lying between them. Germline-derived CDR1 and CDR2 are MNHNS and SASEGT. CDR3 sequence (DNA): TGTGCCAGCACCGAACCCTACGAGCAGTACTTC. Its protein product is CASTEPYEQYF.

This clone was seen more than once but under ten times. The chain couples TRBV29-1 to TRBJ2-7, with 7 bases lining up with TRBD1. Trimming took 3 bases from V and 5 from J; bases not matched to a gene: 4. The CDR3 totals 12 residues. The germline V gene has CDR1 SQVTM and CDR2 ANQGSEA. The CDR3 is CSVETGLNEQYF. The DNA of the CDR3 is TGCAGCGTTGAGACAGGGCTCAACGAGCAGTACTTC.